The 27 T cell receptor beta chains presented below share a single source sample, sequenced in a study of T-cell reconstitution after alpha-beta-depleted transplantation in children. Unique molecular identifiers were incorporated when the TCRbeta library was constructed. TCRdb redid the calling of the PCR reads with MiXCR, one entry per CDR3 protein. The sample includes approximately 88,000 distinct CDR3 sequences, 9.5% to 15% of them seen just once. Material: PBMCs from the stem cell graft donor, obtained from the stem cell graft. The source is a human donor who donated a stem cell graft to a child with inherited bone marrow failure.

This clonotype was picked up many times. CDR3 region: CSPLGQYNEQFF. DNA of the CDR3: TGCAGCCCCCTAGGGCAGTACAATGAGCAGTTCTTC. This sequence joins TRBV29-1 and TRBJ2-1; no clear D. The CDR3 contains 12 residues. Germline CDR1 reads SQVTM; CDR2 reads ANQGSEA. The V end was cut by 8 bases, the J end by 4 bases, with 12 bases between.

In this sample, this clonotype turned up many times. The rearrangement uses TRBV29-1 and TRBJ2-3; D not certain. CDR3 length: 12 amino acids. V gave up 5 bases and J gave up 3 bases, with 9 bases separating them. CDR1 is SQVTM, CDR2 ANQGSEA, per germline. CDR3 nucleotides: TGCAGCGTTACTGAAGGAACAGATACGCAGTATTTT. Translation gives CSVTEGTDTQYF.

The chain couples TRBV29-1 to TRBJ2-7; D ambiguous. The V gene lost 5 bases and the J gene lost 3 bases, with 11 bases spanning the gap. This CDR3 comprises 12 residues. CDR1 SQVTM and CDR2 ANQGSEA come from the germline V gene. The CDR3 loop is CSVLSDRYEQYF. In DNA form, the CDR3 reads TGCAGCGTTCTTTCGGACCGCTACGAGCAGTACTTC.

The sample holds many counts of this clonotype. The chain links TRBV20-1 to TRBJ1-6, with 10 positions matching TRBD1. Unmatched junction bases numbered 15, after V lost 6 bases and J lost 10 bases. CDR1 is DFQATT, CDR2 SNEGSKA, per germline (reference sequence). CDR3 size: 16 residues. The CDR3 loop is CSAAMTGGARQSPLHF. The CDR3 region has the DNA TGCAGTGCGGCTATGACAGGGGGCGCGCGGCAATCACCCCTCCACTTT.

This clonotype showed up many times. The chain joins TRBV6-5 to TRBJ1-5; D is ambiguous. This CDR3 spans 15 amino acids. Trimming removed 6 bases at V and 0 bases at J, with 12 bases between. Germline values: CDR1 MNHEY, CDR2 SVGAGI. The CDR3: CASRYNANSNQPQHF. CDR3 sequence (DNA): TGTGCCAGCAGGTACAATGCGAATAGCAATCAGCCCCAGCATTTT.

This clonotype was counted at least ten times. The chain carries TRBV5-1 and TRBJ1-1; 9 bases match TRBD1. The V gene end was trimmed by 4 bases and the J gene end by 4 bases; junction bases not matched to a gene: 8. Germline CDR1 is SGHRS and CDR2 is YFSETQ. The CDR3 length is 15 residues. The CDR3 DNA reads TGCGCCAGCAGCCAGAGGACAGGGGAGGGCACTGAAGCTTTCTTT. This encodes CASSQRTGEGTEAFF.

This clonotype was picked up many times. V gene TRBV27 combines with J gene TRBJ1-5; no definite D call. Germline V gene data show CDR1 as MNHEY and CDR2 as SMNVEV (reference sequence). This CDR3 spans 14 amino acids. V shed 3 bases and J shed 1 base, with 7 bases lying between them. The CDR3: CASSFSPSNQPQHF. CDR3 DNA sequence: TGTGCCAGCAGTTTTTCCCCCAGCAATCAGCCCCAGCATTTT.

This clonotype was seen ten or more times. V and J are TRBV20-1 and TRBJ2-7; D is undetermined. Germline CDR1 and CDR2: DFQATT and SNEGSKA (reference sequence). The V gene lost 0 bases and the J gene lost 1 base, with 7 bases spanning the gap. CDR3 size: 13 residues. The CDR3 DNA is TGCAGTGCTAGAGATGGGCAGTCCTACGAGCAGTACTTC. It yields the protein CSARDGQSYEQYF.

This clonotype was counted many times. The chain combines TRBV27 with TRBJ2-1; 7 bases are shared with TRBD2. The CDR3 loop spans 12 amino acids. Germline CDR1 MNHEY, CDR2 SMNVEV (reference sequence). The trim removed 6 bases at V and 7 bases at J, leaving 3 bases unmatched. This CDR3 is CASRGLSNEQFF. The CDR3 DNA is TGTGCCAGCAGGGGACTATCGAATGAGCAGTTCTTC.

The table lists this clonotype with many counts. The rearrangement joins TRBV29-1 to TRBJ2-7, with D perhaps matching TRBD2 (7 bases). The V and J ends lost 4 bases and 2 bases respectively, with 18 bases between them. This CDR3 is built from 15 residues. CDR1 SQVTM and CDR2 ANQGSEA come from the germline V gene. The CDR3 reads CSVAGGGRRPYEQYF. CDR3 DNA sequence: TGCAGCGTTGCGGGGGGCGGACGACGACCCTACGAGCAGTACTTC.

This clonotype was observed at least ten times. The chain uses TRBV20-1 and TRBJ2-5, with 14 bases matching TRBD2. This CDR3 is 17 amino acids long. The V gene end was trimmed by 1 base and the J gene end by 1 base; junction bases not matched to a gene: 5. Germline V gene sequence: CDR1 DFQATT, CDR2 SNEGSKA (reference sequence). CDR3: CSARGTSGGITQETQYF. The CDR3 DNA sequence: TGCAGTGCTAGAGGGACTAGCGGGGGGATAACCCAAGAGACCCAGTACTTC.

This chain uses TRBV15 with TRBJ1-1; 10 bases align to TRBD1. With V trimmed by 5 bases and J by 0 bases, 12 bases remained unmatched. Germline CDR1 is LNHNV and CDR2 is YYDKDF (reference sequence). The CDR3 has 18 amino acids. CDR3 in DNA: TGTGCCACCAGCGGTATCGGGACAGGGGCGTTCGTGAACACTGAAGCTTTCTTT. Protein: CATSGIGTGAFVNTEAFF. Using reference TRBV15 and TRBJ1-1 for the parts outside the CDR3, the full variable domain is DAMVIQNPRYQVTQFGKPVTLSCSQTLNHNVMYWYQQKSSQAPKLLFHYYDKDFNNEADTPDNFQSRRPNTSFCFLDIRSPGLGDTAMYLCATSGIGTGAFVNTEAFFGQGTRLTVV.

This clonotype was detected ten times or more. This sequence joins TRBV5-1 and TRBJ2-7; perhaps TRBD2 as D (6 bases). Germline loops: CDR1 SGHRS, CDR2 YFSETQ. V dropped 4 bases and J dropped 4 bases, with 15 bases sitting between them. The CDR3 sequence is 14 residues long. CDR3 sequence: CASSETSSVYEQYF. The CDR3 DNA is TGCGCCAGCAGCGAGACTAGTAGTGTTTACGAGCAGTACTTC.

This clonotype was observed many times. The CDR3 nucleotides are TGTGCCAGCAGTTTGCAAGGAACTGGAAACACCATATATTTT. Translated, it gives CASSLQGTGNTIYF. J is TRBJ1-3 and V is TRBV12-3 or TRBV12-4; D is uncertain. V lost 3 bases, J lost 2 bases, and 8 bases lay in between. CDR3 size: 14 residues.

This clonotype was detected many times. This chain connects TRBV4-3 to TRBJ2-3; TRBD2 aligns across 8 bases. Germline CDR1 LGHNA, CDR2 YSLEER. The CDR3 loop spans 16 amino acids. Germline trimming cut 0 bases from V and 4 bases from J; bases unmatched to any gene: 6. CDR3 amino acids: CASSQEVAGGADTQYF. The CDR3, as DNA: TGCGCCAGCAGCCAAGAAGTCGCGGGGGGAGCAGATACGCAGTATTTT.

This clonotype was observed many times. The chain couples TRBV18 to TRBJ1-1; weak D call: TRBD1 (6 bases). The CDR3 runs to 13 residues. From germline, CDR1 is KGHSH and CDR2 LQKENI. V shed 2 bases and J shed 8 bases, with 12 bases lying between them. This CDR3 reads CASSPFWQGEAFF. Here the CDR3 DNA reads TGTGCCAGCTCACCATTTTGGCAGGGGGAAGCTTTCTTT. The whole variable domain, remainder taken from reference TRBV18 and TRBJ1-1, is NAGVMQNPRHLVRRRGQEARLRCSPMKGHSHVYWYRQLPEEGLKFMVYLQKENIIDESGMPKERFSAEFPKEGPSILRIQQVVRGDSAAYFCASSPFWQGEAFFGQGTRLTVV.

In this sample, this clonotype turned up many times. The V gene is TRBV7-8, the J gene TRBJ1-4; D unclear. Germline values: CDR1 SGHVS, CDR2 FQNEAQ. CDR3 length: 13 amino acids. The V and J ends lost 6 bases and 0 bases respectively, with 5 bases between them. The CDR3 sequence is CASRVATNEKLFF. CDR3 bases: TGTGCCAGCAGAGTAGCAACTAATGAAAAACTGTTTTTT.

This clonotype was found many times. The chain joins TRBV20-1 to TRBJ2-3; 7 bases are a match to TRBD2. This CDR3 spans 14 amino acids. Germline V gene lookup returns CDR1 DFQATT and CDR2 SNEGSKA (reference sequence). The ends lost 5 bases at V and 1 base at J; junction bases unmatched: 6. This chain's CDR3 is CSAHPSGRTDTQYF. DNA of the CDR3: TGCAGTGCTCACCCTAGCGGACGCACAGATACGCAGTATTTT.

This clonotype was seen ten or more times. The chain recombines TRBV5-1 with TRBJ1-1, with no clear D. CDR3 length: 13 residues. Per germline, CDR1 SGHRS and CDR2 YFSETQ. V lost 1 base to trimming and J lost 7 bases, with 11 bases between them. The CDR3 reads CASSLSTGYEAFF. In DNA, the CDR3 is TGCGCCAGCAGCTTGTCCACGGGATATGAAGCTTTCTTT.

This clonotype was detected ten times or more. The J gene is TRBJ1-4, the V gene TRBV5-1; TRBD1 matches 12 bases. The length of the CDR3 is 15 residues. V was pared by 0 bases and J by 7 bases, with 1 base of the junction left unmatched. Germline CDR1 and CDR2: SGHRS and YFSETQ. CDR3 in amino acids: CASSLEGQGAEKLFF. The CDR3 region has the DNA TGCGCCAGCAGCTTGGAGGGACAGGGGGCTGAAAAACTGTTTTTT.

This clonotype has at least ten counts. The genes are TRBV5-1 and TRBJ2-7; possibly TRBD2 for D (6 bases). V lost 0 bases to trimming and J lost 0 bases, with 16 bases between them. The CDR3 contains 17 residues. Germline CDR1 and CDR2: SGHRS and YFSETQ. CDR3 loop: CASSLDSGGTSSYEQYF. Here the CDR3 DNA reads TGCGCCAGCAGCTTGGATTCTGGCGGGACGAGCTCCTACGAGCAGTACTTC.

Many counts were recorded for this clonotype. This sequence joins TRBV6-5 and TRBJ2-2; D call uncertain. CDR1 is MNHEY, CDR2 SVGAGI, per germline. The CDR3 loop spans 12 amino acids. The V and J ends lost 6 bases and 5 bases respectively, with 7 bases between them. CDR3 in amino acids: CASRPETGELFF. The CDR3 bases are TGTGCCAGCAGGCCGGAGACCGGGGAGCTGTTTTTT.

This clonotype showed up many times. This sequence joins TRBV11-2 and TRBJ2-1; 7 nucleotides agree with TRBD2. Germline V CDR1 and CDR2: SGHAT, FQNNGV. The junction had 6 bases not matched to a gene; V was cut back by 0 bases and J by 1 base. The CDR3 contains 17 residues. CDR3 amino acids: CASSLDWTRISYNEQFF. The CDR3 nucleotides are TGTGCCAGCAGCTTAGACTGGACTAGGATATCCTACAATGAGCAGTTCTTC.

This clonotype was picked up many times. CDR3 residues: CATAGLAGYNEQFF. CDR3 nucleotide sequence: TGTGCCACAGCCGGACTAGCGGGTTACAATGAGCAGTTCTTC. The chain employs TRBV12-3 or TRBV12-4 and TRBJ2-1, with 11 bases fitting TRBD2. CDR3 length equals 14 residues. The V segment lost 10 bases and the J segment 4 bases; nucleotides outside the gene matches: 6.

This clonotype was recorded many times. The rearrangement joins TRBV7-9 to TRBJ1-2; 7 bases agree with TRBD1. The CDR3 has 13 residues. The ends lost 3 bases at V and 3 bases at J; junction bases unmatched: 1. Germline CDR1 SEHNR, CDR2 FQNEAQ (reference sequence). Written as DNA, the CDR3 is TGTGCCAGCAGCTTTGGACAGGACTATGGCTACACCTTC. Translated, it gives CASSFGQDYGYTF.

V usage is TRBV28 and J usage is TRBJ2-5, with a weak D call TRBD1 (6 bases). The CDR3 extends over 15 amino acids. Between the trimmed V and J ends, which lost 3 bases and 2 bases, there was a span of 13 bases. CDR1 and CDR2 from the germline V gene are MDHEN and SYDVKM. The CDR3 sequence: CASSLDRYMQETQYF. The CDR3 DNA follows: TGTGCCAGCAGTTTGGACAGATACATGCAAGAGACCCAGTACTTC. Variable domain in full (rest from reference TRBV28 and TRBJ2-5): DVKVTQSSRYLVKRTGEKVFLECVQDMDHENMFWYRQDPGLGLRLIYFSYDVKMKEKGDIPEGYSVSREKKERFSLILESASTNQTSMYLCASSLDRYMQETQYFGPGTRLLVL.

This clonotype occurred many times. J is TRBJ2-7 and V is TRBV28, with D possibly being TRBD1 (6 bases). This CDR3 comprises 13 residues. The germline V gene encodes CDR1 MDHEN and CDR2 SYDVKM. V lost 8 bases and J 3 bases, leaving 14 bases between the germline ends. The chain's CDR3 is CASQRSRGYEQYF. CDR3 DNA sequence: TGTGCCAGCCAAAGGAGCAGGGGCTACGAGCAGTACTTC.